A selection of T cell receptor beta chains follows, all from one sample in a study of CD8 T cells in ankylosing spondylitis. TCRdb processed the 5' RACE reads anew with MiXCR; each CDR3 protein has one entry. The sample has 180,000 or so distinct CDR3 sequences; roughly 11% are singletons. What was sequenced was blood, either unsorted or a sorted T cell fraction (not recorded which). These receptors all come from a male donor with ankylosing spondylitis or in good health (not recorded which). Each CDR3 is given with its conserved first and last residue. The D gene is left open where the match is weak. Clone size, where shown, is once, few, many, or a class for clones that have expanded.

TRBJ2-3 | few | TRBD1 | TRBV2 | TGTGCCAGCAGTGAGCCCTCCCTGGACAGGGGGCGTACGCAGTATTTT | CASSEPSLDRGRTQYF
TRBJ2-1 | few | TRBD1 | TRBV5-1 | TGCGCCAGCAGCGCGGGACAGGGAACCTACAATGAGCAGTTCTTC | CASSAGQGTYNEQFF
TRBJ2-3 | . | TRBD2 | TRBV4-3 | TGCGCCAGCAGCCAAGAAACCCAGCTAGCGGGGGGCTTTAGCACAGATACGCAGTATTTT | CASSQETQLAGGFSTDTQYF
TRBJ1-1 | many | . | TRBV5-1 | TGCGCCAGCAGCTTGGATGAGGGTAACACTGAAGCTTTCTTT | CASSLDEGNTEAFF
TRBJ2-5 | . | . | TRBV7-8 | TGTGCCAGCAGCTTCTTCAGCGCGGAGACCCAGTACTTC | CASSFFSAETQYF
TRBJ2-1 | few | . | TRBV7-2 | TGTGCCAGCAACCGGGACAAGCTGGGGTGGCAGTTCTTC | CASNRDKLGWQFF
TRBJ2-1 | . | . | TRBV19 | TGTGCCAGTAGATCGAGCGGAACCTACAATGAGCAGTTCTTC | CASRSSGTYNEQFF
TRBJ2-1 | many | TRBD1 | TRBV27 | TGTGCCAGCAGTTTATGGGGACAGGGGGCCGATGAGCAGTTCTTC | CASSLWGQGADEQFF
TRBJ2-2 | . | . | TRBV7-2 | TGTGCCAGCAGCCCTGGTTTAGTAGTGAACGGGGAGCTGTTTTTT | CASSPGLVVNGELFF
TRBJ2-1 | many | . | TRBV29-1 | TGCAGCGTTGAAAAGGCAGGGGAAGCCAGCTCCTACAATGAGCAGTTCTTC | CSVEKAGEASSYNEQFF
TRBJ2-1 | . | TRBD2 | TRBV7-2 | TGTGCCAGCAGCCTCAGCGGGAGTGTCCCCAATGAGCAGTTCTTC | CASSLSGSVPNEQFF
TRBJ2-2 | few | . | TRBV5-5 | TGTGCCAGCAGCTTGGCTGTGGAGAGGCGCGGCGGGGAGCTGTTTTTT | CASSLAVERRGGELFF
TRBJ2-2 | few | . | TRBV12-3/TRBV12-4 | TGTGCCAGCAGTTTAGGGGGAGTCACCGGGGAGCTGTTTTTT | CASSLGGVTGELFF
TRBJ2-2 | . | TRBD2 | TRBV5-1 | TGCGCCAGCAGCCCCGGAGCGGGGGCTGTTAACACCGGGGAGCTGTTTTTT | CASSPGAGAVNTGELFF
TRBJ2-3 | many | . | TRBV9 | TGTGCCAGCAGCGGGTCCGGGCTAGCCCCAGATACGCAGTATTTT | CASSGSGLAPDTQYF
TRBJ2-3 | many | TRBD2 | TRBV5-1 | TGCGCCAGCAGCTTGGAAACTAGCGCAGATACGCAGTATTTT | CASSLETSADTQYF
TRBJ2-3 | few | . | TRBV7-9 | TGTGCCAGCAGCTTAGCGCCAGGGGAAGGCGATACGCAGTATTTT | CASSLAPGEGDTQYF
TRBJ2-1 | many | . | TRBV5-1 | TGCGCCAGCAGCTCCGCCAGGAATGAGCAGTTCTTC | CASSSARNEQFF
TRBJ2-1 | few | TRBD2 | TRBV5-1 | TGCGCCAGCAGCCTTCGGGGGGGCGGAAGCTCCTACAATGAGCAGTTCTTC | CASSLRGGGSSYNEQFF
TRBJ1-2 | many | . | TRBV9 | TGTGCCAGCAGTGAGGGGTGGAACTATGGCTACACCTTC | CASSEGWNYGYTF
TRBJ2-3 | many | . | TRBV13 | TGTGCCAGCAGCCCAGGGACAAGCACAGATACGCAGTATTTT | CASSPGTSTDTQYF
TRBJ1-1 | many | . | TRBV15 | TGTGCCACCAGCAGAGATGAGGGACGTGAAGCTTTCTTT | CATSRDEGREAFF